The 30 T cell receptor beta chains listed next were all sequenced from one sample in a study of metastatic and nonmetastatic thyroid tumors. Thyroid surgery was preceded by no treatment in any patient. TCRdb re-processed the PCR reads through MiXCR. The repertoire consists of roughly 34,000 clones, with under 40% occurring once and the leading ten covering 20% to 25%. Source material: tumor tissue. These receptors all stem from a female donor with papillary thyroid cancer or a benign thyroid nodule (not recorded which). Some clones in this sample may be carry-over from other donors' samples.

This clone was detected a few times. The chain couples TRBV6-1 to TRBJ1-5; D call uncertain. The CDR3 sequence is 13 residues long. V gave up 6 bases and J gave up 1 base, with 7 bases separating them. CDR1 is MNHNS and CDR2 is SASEGT in the germline V gene. The DNA of the CDR3 is TGTGCCAGCAGGACGCGGAGCAATCAGCCCCAGCATTTT. Encoded protein: CASRTRSNQPQHF.

This clone was seen only a few times. This rearrangement joins TRBV10-1 to TRBJ2-1; the D gene is possibly TRBD1 (5 bases). This CDR3 region has 12 residues. Trimming left V 5 bases short and J 10 bases short, with 12 bases between. The germline V gene has CDR1 WNHNN and CDR2 SYGVQD (reference sequence). CDR3 sequence reads: CASSPDREEQFF. The CDR3 DNA follows: TGCGCCAGCAGTCCCGACAGAGAGGAGCAGTTCTTC.

This clone was recorded a few times. The V call is TRBV19, the J call TRBJ1-6; 7 bases map to TRBD1. The CDR3 runs to 14 residues. Germline V gene sequence: CDR1 LNHDA, CDR2 SQIVND (reference sequence). The V gene end was trimmed by 7 bases and the J gene end by 7 bases; junction bases not matched to a gene: 7. CDR3: CASIGDRMNSPLHF. CDR3 in DNA: TGTGCCAGTATAGGGGACAGAATGAATTCACCCCTCCACTTT. Variable domain in full (rest from reference TRBV19 and TRBJ1-6): DGGITQSPKYLFRKEGQNVTLSCEQNLNHDAMYWYRQDPGQGLRLIYYSQIVNDFQKGDIAEGYSVSREKKESFPLTVTSAQKNPTAFYLCASIGDRMNSPLHFGNGTRLTVT.

J is TRBJ1-2 and V is TRBV6-1, with 7 bases identical to TRBD1. V shed 2 bases and J 6 bases; nucleotides not matched to a gene: 3. The CDR3 length is 13 residues. Looked up from germline, CDR1 is MNHNS and CDR2 is SASEGT. CDR3 loop: CASSETGDHGYTF. For the CDR3, the DNA is TGTGCCAGCAGTGAAACAGGGGACCATGGCTACACCTTC.

The rearrangement uses TRBV2 and TRBJ1-1; D gene uncertain. CDR1 is SNHLY, CDR2 FYNNEI, per germline. CDR3 length: 12 amino acids. Trimming left V 4 bases short and J 7 bases short, with 10 bases between. Here the CDR3 reads CASSVSPLEAFF. The CDR3 DNA follows: TGTGCCAGCAGTGTCTCTCCCCTTGAAGCTTTCTTT.

This clone was recorded a few times. This chain connects TRBV19 to TRBJ1-3, with D possibly matching TRBD1 (6 bases). The CDR3 contains 15 residues. Germline lookup yields CDR1 LNHDA and CDR2 SQIVND (reference sequence). Trimming cost V 3 bases and J 1 base, with 10 bases left between them. The CDR3 DNA reads TGTGCCAGTAGTATCACTACAGGGTCTGGAAACACCATATATTTT. Amino acid sequence: CASSITTGSGNTIYF.

The rearrangement joins TRBV20-1 to TRBJ2-7, with a weak D call TRBD2 (5 bases). This CDR3 comprises 12 residues. Germline lookup yields CDR1 DFQATT and CDR2 SNEGSKA (reference sequence). Between the trimmed V and J ends, which lost 5 bases and 3 bases, there was a span of 11 bases. The chain's CDR3 is CSAQEGRYEQYF. The CDR3 bases are TGCAGTGCTCAAGAGGGCCGCTACGAGCAGTACTTC.

V usage is TRBV6-5 and J usage is TRBJ2-2; 11 nucleotides match TRBD2. The CDR3 spans 18 residues. The germline V gene encodes CDR1 MNHEY and CDR2 SVGAGI. With V trimmed by 3 bases and J by 1 base, 7 bases remained unmatched. The DNA of the CDR3 is TGTGCCAGCAGTTATTGGCTAGCGGGAGGCCGGAACACCGGGGAGCTGTTTTTT. The encoded protein is CASSYWLAGGRNTGELFF.

This sequence joins TRBV2 and TRBJ1-1; D is uncertain. There are 13 residues in the CDR3. Germline V gives CDR1 SNHLY, CDR2 FYNNEI. The V and J ends lost 7 bases and 2 bases respectively, with 11 bases between them. The CDR3 bases are TGTGCCAGCAACTTCCGCCATAACACTGAAGCTTTCTTT. It encodes CASNFRHNTEAFF.

This clone has a handful of counts. The chain recombines TRBV6-5 with TRBJ1-2; no clear D. Per the germline V gene, CDR1 is MNHEY and CDR2 is SVGAGI. Trimming took 2 bases from V and 8 from J, leaving 9 bases between them. The CDR3 consists of 12 residues. CDR3 nucleotide sequence: TGTGCCAGCAGTTACGGTGGGAGCGGCTACACCTTC. It translates to CASSYGGSGYTF.

The rearrangement joins TRBV6-2 or TRBV6-3 to TRBJ2-1, with 10 bases identical to TRBD2. J was trimmed by 0 bases and V by 3 bases; bases with no gene match: 8. Per germline, CDR1 MNHEY and CDR2 SVGEGT. This CDR3 region has 18 residues. The CDR3 is CASSYYRRTSGSYNEQFF. DNA of the CDR3: TGTGCCAGCAGTTATTACCGGCGGACTAGCGGCTCCTACAATGAGCAGTTCTTC.

The chain links TRBV27 to TRBJ2-3; 8 bases agree with TRBD2. Looked up from germline, CDR1 is MNHEY and CDR2 is SMNVEV (reference sequence). With V trimmed by 5 bases and J by 4 bases, 8 bases remained unmatched. The CDR3 runs to 15 residues. CDR3 DNA sequence: TGTGCCAGCAGTCTTACGGGAGGGCCGGCAGATACGCAGTATTTT. This sequence encodes CASSLTGGPADTQYF.

This clone appeared many times. This rearrangement joins TRBV6-5 to TRBJ2-1; D is unclear. The CDR3 spans 13 residues. Trimming left V 2 bases short and J 6 bases short, with 8 bases between. CDR1 is MNHEY, CDR2 SVGAGI, per germline. As DNA, the CDR3 is TGTGCCAGCAGTTACGGTCTTGTCAATGAGCAGTTCTTC. Residues: CASSYGLVNEQFF.

This clone has more than one count but fewer than ten. The V and J genes are TRBV20-1 and TRBJ1-2; maybe TRBD1 (5 bases). CDR1 is DFQATT, CDR2 SNEGSKA, per germline (reference sequence). V was trimmed by 1 base and J by 6 bases, leaving 12 bases between them. This CDR3 is 13 amino acids long. CDR3 sequence (DNA): TGCAGTGCTAGAGTTCAGGGCCTCGATGGCTACACCTTC. Amino acid sequence: CSARVQGLDGYTF.

This clone was recorded a few times. The chain couples TRBV28 to TRBJ2-2; 7 bases align to TRBD2. The CDR3 runs 14 residues. V was clipped by 6 bases and J by 9 bases; unmatched bases: 10. The germline V gene has CDR1 MDHEN and CDR2 SYDVKM. The CDR3 DNA reads TGTGCCAGCAGCCCCGAGCGGGATTTGCGGGAGCTGTTTTTT. Protein product: CASSPERDLRELFF.

In its sample, this clone was seen a few times. The chain recombines TRBV24-1 with TRBJ2-7; D is perhaps TRBD2 (5 bases). This CDR3 region has 12 residues. V gave up 3 bases and J gave up 3 bases, with 5 bases separating them. Germline V CDR1 and CDR2: KGHDR, SFDVKD. The CDR3 is CATSDGSYEQYF. The CDR3 nucleotides are TGTGCCACCAGTGATGGGAGCTACGAGCAGTACTTC.

This clone was recorded a few times. This sequence joins TRBV2 and TRBJ1-2; 8 bases are shared with TRBD1. The trim removed 3 bases at V and 2 bases at J, leaving 17 bases unmatched. The germline CDR1 and CDR2 sequences are SNHLY and FYNNEI. The CDR3 spans 19 residues. CDR3 protein: CASSEFSGTGPSSNYGYTF. Written as DNA, the CDR3 is TGTGCCAGCAGTGAGTTTTCTGGGACAGGCCCTTCTTCCAACTATGGCTACACCTTC.

Relative to its sample, this clone is medium-sized. V gene TRBV20-1 combines with J gene TRBJ1-6, with D hard to call. CDR3 length: 14 amino acids. CDR1 DFQATT and CDR2 SNEGSKA come from the germline V gene (reference sequence). V lost 5 bases and J lost 5, with 13 bases in between. The CDR3 sequence is CSAPLVRDNSPLHF. CDR3 in DNA: TGCAGTGCTCCCCTCGTTCGGGATAATTCACCCCTCCACTTT.

This clone occurred once. This chain joins TRBV10-1 and TRBJ2-2; D remains unclear. The ends were cut back, 3 bases at V and 5 bases at J, with 7 bases in the middle. Germline-derived CDR1 and CDR2 are WNHNN and SYGVQD (reference sequence). The CDR3 sequence is 13 residues long. CDR3 in amino acids: CASSEKGTGELFF. Written as DNA, the CDR3 is TGCGCCAGCAGTGAAAAAGGAACCGGGGAGCTGTTTTTT.

This rearrangement joins TRBV6-2 or TRBV6-3 to TRBJ2-2; TRBD1 might be the D (5 bases). Trimming left V 2 bases short and J 6 bases short, with 10 bases between. The CDR3 loop spans 14 amino acids. CDR1 is MNHEY, CDR2 SVGEGT, per germline. DNA of the CDR3: TGTGCCAGCAGTTACGAAGGGGAAGCCGGGGAGCTGTTTTTT. Its protein product is CASSYEGEAGELFF.

This clone was detected a few times. This chain joins TRBV7-8 and TRBJ1-2; no clear D. CDR3 size: 12 residues. Trimming shortened V by 3 bases and J by 3 bases, and 5 bases separated the two germline ends. Germline-derived CDR1 and CDR2 are SGHVS and FQNEAQ. CDR3 DNA: TGTGCCAGCAGCTTGGCAGACTATGGCTACACCTTC. Translation gives CASSLADYGYTF.

This chain joins TRBV12-3 or TRBV12-4 and TRBJ2-5; a possible D gene is TRBD2 (6 bases). Trimming removed 4 bases at V and 5 bases at J, with 17 bases between. The CDR3 is 15 residues long. CDR3 sequence reads: CASSYYGGTLETQYF. As DNA, the CDR3 is TGTGCCAGCAGTTACTATGGGGGGACGTTGGAGACCCAGTACTTC.

This clone was counted between two and nine times. This chain joins TRBV19 and TRBJ2-7, with TRBD2 matching over 7 bases. The V and J ends lost 3 bases and 2 bases, in that order; junction bases with no gene match: 7. Germline V gene data show CDR1 as LNHDA and CDR2 as SQIVND (reference sequence). This CDR3 region has 15 residues. This chain's CDR3 is CASSIPREDAYEQYF. The CDR3 coding sequence is TGTGCCAGTAGTATTCCCCGGGAGGACGCCTACGAGCAGTACTTC.

The sample holds a few counts of this clone. The V call is TRBV28, the J call TRBJ1-2; unclear D gene. Per the germline V gene, CDR1 is MDHEN and CDR2 is SYDVKM. The CDR3 has 11 amino acids. V was trimmed by 5 bases and J by 7 bases, leaving 8 bases between them. DNA for the CDR3: TGTGCCAGCAGTCTTTTGGCTGGCTACACCTTC. Protein sequence: CASSLLAGYTF.

This clone was counted a few times. The chain combines TRBV20-1 with TRBJ1-2; no firm D call. Trimming removed 3 bases at V and 6 bases at J, with 5 bases between. In germline, CDR1 is DFQATT, CDR2 SNEGSKA (reference sequence). The CDR3 has 10 residues. CDR3: CSASTDGYTF. As DNA, the CDR3 is TGCAGTGCTAGTACAGATGGCTACACCTTC.

This chain joins TRBV7-3 and TRBJ1-1; D gene unclear. The germline CDR1 and CDR2 sequences are SGHTA and FQGTGA. V lost 1 base, J lost 2 bases, and 8 bases lay in between. CDR3 length: 14 residues. The CDR3: CASSLNGINTEAFF. The CDR3 region has the DNA TGTGCCAGCAGCTTAAACGGGATAAACACTGAAGCTTTCTTT.

The V and J genes are TRBV6-1 and TRBJ1-6, with D unresolved. Germline lookup yields CDR1 MNHNS and CDR2 SASEGT. The CDR3 spans 14 residues. V shed 2 bases and J shed 10 bases, with 12 bases lying between them. The CDR3 sequence: CASSEMPGESPLHF. The CDR3 bases are TGTGCCAGCAGTGAAATGCCAGGAGAATCACCCCTCCACTTT.

This clone appeared a few times. This chain links TRBV7-8 with TRBJ2-5; tentatively, D is TRBD2 (6 bases). V lost 4 bases to trimming and J lost 4 bases, with 10 bases between them. Germline CDR1 is SGHVS and CDR2 is FQNEAQ. This CDR3 region has 13 residues. The CDR3, as DNA: TGTGCCAGCAGCTGGGACTTACGAGAGACCCAGTACTTC. Its protein product is CASSWDLRETQYF. The full variable domain, rest sourced from reference TRBV7-8 and TRBJ2-5, is GAGVSQSPRYKVAKRGQDVALRCDPISGHVSLFWYQQALGQGPEFLTYFQNEAQLDKSGLPSDRFFAERPEGSVSTLKIQRTQQEDSAVYLCASSWDLRETQYFGPGTRLLVL.

The chain couples TRBV27 to TRBJ1-1, with a weak D call TRBD1 (5 bases). Germline V gives CDR1 MNHEY, CDR2 SMNVEV (reference sequence). Trimming cost V 0 bases and J 5 bases, with 7 bases left between them. The CDR3 covers 13 residues. The CDR3 protein is CASSLSGATEAFF. The CDR3 nucleotides read TGTGCCAGCAGTTTATCAGGGGCGACTGAAGCTTTCTTT.

The V and J genes are TRBV18 and TRBJ1-1, with D possibly TRBD1 on 5 matching bases. Germline CDR1 and CDR2: KGHSH and LQKENI. The CDR3 extends over 15 amino acids. V gave up 3 bases and J gave up 0 bases, with 11 bases separating them. CDR3 sequence reads: CASSPNSGMNTEAFF. CDR3 bases: TGTGCCAGCTCACCGAATTCAGGGATGAACACTGAAGCTTTCTTT.